This TCR beta chain came from a study of T-cell reconstitution after alpha-beta-depleted transplantation in children. Whole-study results and caveats: Expanded graft clones numbering several hundred reportedly gave rise to alpha-beta T cells about two months after transplant. In some patients, recipient T cells and intrathymic progenitors surviving conditioning explained high day-60 diversity. From newly produced T cells came most of the T-cell counts and diversity one year after transplant.

TCRbeta library preparation incorporated unique molecular identifiers. Each CDR3 protein is one row after TCRdb ran MiXCR on the PCR reads. The sample lists some 87,000 distinct CDR3 sequences; around 15% were seen once. The CDR3 has 15 residues. Per the germline V gene, CDR1 is SGHKS and CDR2 is YYEKEE (reference sequence). The V end lost 1 base, the J end lost 5 bases, and 15 bases lay between the germline ends. In its sample, this clonotype was seen a few times. What it binds is unknown. The clonotype comes from a male patient aged 2 to 9 who had a stem cell transplant for acute lymphoblastic leukemia, so the T cells may come from the graft donor. This rearrangement joins TRBV5-5 to TRBJ1-1; tentative D call: TRBD1 (5 bases). The starting material was PBMCs, mostly from graft donor cells, obtained 180 days after TCRalphabeta/CD19-depleted stem cell transplant. For the CDR3, the DNA is TGTGCCAGCAGCTTGAGTGTTTTGTCAGGGACTGAAGCTTTCTTT. Translation gives CASSLSVLSGTEAFF.